This TCR beta chain was observed in a study of pediatric ulcerative colitis (dated by TCRdb to the late 2010s). In the study overall: Among the ulcerative colitis patients, about seven had pancolitis and two had left-sided colitis, and histology in every patient was consistent with ulcerative colitis. From under ten newly diagnosed, treatment-naive pediatric ulcerative colitis patients and a few non-IBD control children, paired blood and rectal samples were collected. By Pediatric Ulcerative Colitis Activity Index, two patients had mild disease, several had moderate disease and three had acute severe colitis.

The germline V gene yields SNHLY for CDR1 and FYNNEI for CDR2. V is clipped by 7 bases and J by 0 bases, and the sequence between their germline boundaries is 10 bases long. Including the terminal cysteine and phenylalanine, the CDR3 comprises 13 residues. Only CDR3 DNA is held: 39 bases, read in frame from base 1. Before the diagnostic colonoscopy, none of the ulcerative colitis patients had been given any immunosuppressive medication. Blood was sampled at the time of the colonoscopy. The Wizard kit (Promega) was used to extract genomic DNA from the blood and intestinal samples. Here is what the overall study found, with its caveats: Significantly higher autologous blood-rectal clonal overlap was found in ulcerative colitis patients than in controls, which suggested increased T cell trafficking to inflamed tissue. A couple of rectal CDR3 clonotypes were present in all ulcerative colitis patients and in none of the controls. Features of the rectal repertoire distinguished controls, mild-moderate colitis patients and acute severe colitis patients, and in acute severe colitis rectal diversity was lower because of clonal expansions. Repertoires were derived from total lymphocyte DNA, so rare subsets such as regulatory T cells may have patterns not reflected. With only four individuals, the healthy control group was small. For technical reasons, the blood samples of a couple of patients yielded substantially fewer templates, so those samples were excluded from the blood-rectal overlap analysis.

Through the immunoSEQ TRB Survey service, multiplex V and J primers were used to amplify rearranged CDR3 beta regions from genomic DNA. To keep sequencing depth the same across samples, survey-level depth of up to 500,000 reads per sample was applied. The libraries were purified, combined into pools and sequenced with Illumina technology. Per the source publication's procedure: Productive clonality, sample overlap, pairwise scatters, CDR3 beta length, V/D/J gene usage and productiveness were all assessed with the immunoSEQ online tools. Calculated diversity was defined as the number of unique rearrangements divided by total templates times 100, and Shannon and Simpson indices were additionally computed. For principal component analysis, Z-score normalized data were analyzed with the R prcomp function and the ggbiplot package. Blood-rectal clonal overlap within each subject was quantified with Morisita's index. TCRdb took over this immuneACCESS table, retaining in-frame rearrangements with V and J assigned. Such tables are incomplete; in checked studies, under half of the missing clones stem from an unresolved V gene, and the remainder is unexplained. Clone size and V and J calls were adopted from that table, with D and trimming inferred from the DNA. The sample contains tens of thousands of clones, 82% of them found a single time. Around 4.3% of the sample is taken by the ten largest.

Of note for this clone: Its specific antigen is unknown. Base qualities are not recorded, but no much larger clone differs from it by a single base.

This sequence originates from a boy between 10 and 17 years old with severe ulcerative colitis. The chain joins TRBV2 to TRBJ2-7, with no confidently assigned D gene. Sequenced sample: blood. Here the CDR3 is given as CASMKDGSYEQYF. In nucleotide form, the sequence is TGTGCCAGCATGAAGGACGGCTCCTACGAGCAGTACTTC. The CDR3 plus the reference TRBV2 and TRBJ2-7 genes for the other parts give the full variable domain: EPEVTQTPSHQVTQMGQEVILRCVPISNHLYFYWYRQILGQKVEFLVSFYNNEISEKSEIFDDQFSVERPDGSNFTLKIRSTKLEDSAMYFCASMKDGSYEQYFGPGTRLTVT.